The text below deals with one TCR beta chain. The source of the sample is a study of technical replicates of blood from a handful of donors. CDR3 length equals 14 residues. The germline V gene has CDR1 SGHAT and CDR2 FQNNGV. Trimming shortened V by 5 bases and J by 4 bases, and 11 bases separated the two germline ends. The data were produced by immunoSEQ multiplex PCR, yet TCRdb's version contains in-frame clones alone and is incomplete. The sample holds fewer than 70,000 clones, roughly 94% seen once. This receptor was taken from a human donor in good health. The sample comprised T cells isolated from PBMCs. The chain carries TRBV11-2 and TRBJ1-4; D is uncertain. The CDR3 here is CASSPSGHNEKLFF. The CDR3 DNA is TGTGCCAGCAGCCCGAGTGGTCATAATGAAAAACTGTTTTTT.